This T cell receptor (beta chain) stems from a study of early T cells in non-severe SARS-CoV-2 infection. This CDR3 is 16 amino acids long. With 2 bases clipped from V and 0 bases from J, the junction kept 2 bases outside the gene matches. CDR1 is GTSNPN and CDR2 is SVGIG in the germline V gene (reference sequence). TCRdb passed the 5' RACE reads through MiXCR, listing each CDR3 protein once. Of about 110,000 distinct CDR3 sequences listed, about 12% are singletons. Sequences were obtained from whole blood. The chain recombines TRBV30 with TRBJ2-2; TRBD1 agrees at 11 bases. The origin of this receptor is an adult who was a healthcare worker with PCR-confirmed SARS-CoV-2 infection or an uninfected control (not recorded which). CDR3 DNA: TGTGCCTGGAGTCGGGACAGGGGGACGAACACCGGGGAGCTGTTTTTT. This encodes CAWSRDRGTNTGELFF.